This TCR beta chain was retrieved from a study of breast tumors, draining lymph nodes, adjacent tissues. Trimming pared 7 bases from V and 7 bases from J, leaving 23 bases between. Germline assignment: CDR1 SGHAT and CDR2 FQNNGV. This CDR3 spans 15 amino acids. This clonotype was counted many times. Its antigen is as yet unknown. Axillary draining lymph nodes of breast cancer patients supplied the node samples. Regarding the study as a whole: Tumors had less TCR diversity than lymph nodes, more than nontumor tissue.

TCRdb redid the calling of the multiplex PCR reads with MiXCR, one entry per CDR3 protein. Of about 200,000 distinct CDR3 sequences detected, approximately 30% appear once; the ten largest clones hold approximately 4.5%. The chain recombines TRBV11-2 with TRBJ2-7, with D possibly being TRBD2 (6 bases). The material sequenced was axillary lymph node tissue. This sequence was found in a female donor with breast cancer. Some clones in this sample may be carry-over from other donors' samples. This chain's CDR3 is CASTTSGNSGREQYF. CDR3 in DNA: TGTGCCAGCACCACGTCGGGAAACTCAGGGAGGGAGCAGTACTTC.